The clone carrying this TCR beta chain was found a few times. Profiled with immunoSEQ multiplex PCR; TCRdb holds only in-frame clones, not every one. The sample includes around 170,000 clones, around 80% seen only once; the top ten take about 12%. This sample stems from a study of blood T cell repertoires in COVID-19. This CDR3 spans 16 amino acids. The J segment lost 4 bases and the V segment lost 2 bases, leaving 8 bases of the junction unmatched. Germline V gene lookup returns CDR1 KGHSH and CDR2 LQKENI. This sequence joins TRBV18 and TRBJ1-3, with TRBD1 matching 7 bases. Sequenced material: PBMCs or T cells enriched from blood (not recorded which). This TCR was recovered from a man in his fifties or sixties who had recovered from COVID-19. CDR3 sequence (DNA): TGTGCCAGCTCACCAGGGACAGACCCGGTAGGAAACACCATATATTTT. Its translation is CASSPGTDPVGNTIYF.